The 7 T cell receptor beta chains reported below all come from one sample, sequenced in a study of blood T cell repertoires in COVID-19. Using immunoSEQ multiplex PCR, the repertoire was profiled, and TCRdb retains in-frame clones only, with some absent. Of roughly 430,000 clones detected, over 75% appear once; the ten largest clones hold 2% to 2.5%. Sample: PBMCs or T cells enriched from blood (not recorded which). Source of these receptors: a woman aged 40 to 49 with acute COVID-19.

The V gene is TRBV5-1, the J gene TRBJ1-2, with 9 bases fitting TRBD1. Germline assignment: CDR1 SGHRS and CDR2 YFSETQ. With 4 bases clipped from V and 5 bases from J, the junction kept 3 bases outside the gene matches. The CDR3 is 13 residues long. This chain's CDR3 is CASSRGTGYGYTF. CDR3 DNA: TGCGCCAGCAGCAGAGGGACAGGGTATGGCTACACCTTC.

The rearrangement links TRBV19 to TRBJ1-5; 7 nucleotides line up with TRBD1. CDR3 length: 15 amino acids. The germline V gene has CDR1 LNHDA and CDR2 SQIVND (reference sequence). V lost 7 bases to trimming and J lost 0 bases; unmatched junction nucleotides: 6. The CDR3 here is CASTGDRNSNQPQHF. In DNA form, the CDR3 reads TGTGCCAGTACCGGGGACAGAAATAGCAATCAGCCCCAGCATTTT.

The chain employs TRBV4-2 and TRBJ2-7; the match to TRBD1 covers 7 bases. V lost 3 bases and J lost 0; bases outside the gene matches: 5. This CDR3 is built from 15 residues. The germline V gene encodes CDR1 LGHNA and CDR2 YNFKEQ. The CDR3 nucleotides read TGTGCCAGCAGCCAGACGACAGGGAGCTCCTACGAGCAGTACTTC. Its protein product is CASSQTTGSSYEQYF.

The chain couples TRBV2 to TRBJ2-1; 7 bases are shared with TRBD2. This CDR3 is 14 amino acids long. The ends lost 9 bases at V and 1 base at J; junction bases unmatched: 6. Germline assignment: CDR1 SNHLY and CDR2 FYNNEI. CDR3 protein: CARSGTNSYNEQFF. The CDR3 bases are TGTGCCAGATCCGGGACTAATTCCTACAATGAGCAGTTCTTC.

V is TRBV5-4 and J is TRBJ1-2; 7 positions match TRBD1. Trimming removed 0 bases from V and 0 bases from J; junction bases left unmatched: 2. This CDR3 is built from 15 residues. In germline, CDR1 is SGHNT, CDR2 YYREEE (reference sequence). CDR3: CASSLGGTANYGYTF. The DNA of the CDR3 is TGTGCCAGCAGCTTGGGGGGGACAGCTAACTATGGCTACACCTTC.

The genes are TRBV6-5 and TRBJ1-1; 7 bases map to TRBD1. Germline CDR1 is MNHEY and CDR2 is SVGAGI. This CDR3 is built from 14 residues. Trimming took 6 bases from V and 5 from J; bases not matched to a gene: 9. Here the CDR3 reads CASRKTGDRTEAFF. For the CDR3, the DNA is TGTGCCAGCAGAAAAACAGGGGATAGGACTGAAGCTTTCTTT.

This clone is a singleton in its sample. V is TRBV7-7 and J is TRBJ1-3; 7 nucleotides align to TRBD1. The CDR3 spans 18 residues. The germline V gene has CDR1 SSHAT and CDR2 FNYEAQ (reference sequence). V lost 5 bases and J lost 1; bases outside the gene matches: 14. In DNA, the CDR3 is TGTGCCAGCAGCCCACTCCTCGCCGGGACAGTATCTGGAAACACCATATATTTT. As protein: CASSPLLAGTVSGNTIYF.